By sample share, the clone carrying this T cell receptor beta chain is medium-sized. Its specificity is not known. These data are taken from a study of metastatic and nonmetastatic thyroid tumors. At the level of the study: The comparison covered peripheral blood and tumor or nodule tissue in malignant and benign thyroid patients.

Notes on the study in general: The study reportedly found significantly higher TCR beta diversity in malignant thyroid tumors than benign nodules, in blood and tumor.

Authors' methods: Construction of a distant-metastasis classifier for papillary thyroid cancer relied on CDR3 differences across clinicopathological groups. TCRdb reprocessed the PCR reads via MiXCR. Here the V and J calls rest on TCRdb's processing, not on the authors' analysis. The data contain 10,000 or so clones, about 30% of them singletons. Thyroid surgery was performed in patients who had received no treatment beforehand. The sequenced sample consisted of tumor tissue. This receptor was taken from a female donor with papillary thyroid cancer or a benign thyroid nodule (not recorded which). Some clones in this sample may be carry-over from other donors' samples.

For the CDR3, the DNA is TGTGCCAGTAGTGTGACCGGGACTAGCGGGCGCTACGAGCAGTACTTC. It encodes CASSVTGTSGRYEQYF. This chain uses TRBV19 with TRBJ2-7; 12 bases fit TRBD2. Germline lookup yields CDR1 LNHDA and CDR2 SQIVND (reference sequence). The CDR3 has 16 residues. Trimming at V came to 5 bases and at J to 3 bases, leaving 8 bases not matched to a gene.